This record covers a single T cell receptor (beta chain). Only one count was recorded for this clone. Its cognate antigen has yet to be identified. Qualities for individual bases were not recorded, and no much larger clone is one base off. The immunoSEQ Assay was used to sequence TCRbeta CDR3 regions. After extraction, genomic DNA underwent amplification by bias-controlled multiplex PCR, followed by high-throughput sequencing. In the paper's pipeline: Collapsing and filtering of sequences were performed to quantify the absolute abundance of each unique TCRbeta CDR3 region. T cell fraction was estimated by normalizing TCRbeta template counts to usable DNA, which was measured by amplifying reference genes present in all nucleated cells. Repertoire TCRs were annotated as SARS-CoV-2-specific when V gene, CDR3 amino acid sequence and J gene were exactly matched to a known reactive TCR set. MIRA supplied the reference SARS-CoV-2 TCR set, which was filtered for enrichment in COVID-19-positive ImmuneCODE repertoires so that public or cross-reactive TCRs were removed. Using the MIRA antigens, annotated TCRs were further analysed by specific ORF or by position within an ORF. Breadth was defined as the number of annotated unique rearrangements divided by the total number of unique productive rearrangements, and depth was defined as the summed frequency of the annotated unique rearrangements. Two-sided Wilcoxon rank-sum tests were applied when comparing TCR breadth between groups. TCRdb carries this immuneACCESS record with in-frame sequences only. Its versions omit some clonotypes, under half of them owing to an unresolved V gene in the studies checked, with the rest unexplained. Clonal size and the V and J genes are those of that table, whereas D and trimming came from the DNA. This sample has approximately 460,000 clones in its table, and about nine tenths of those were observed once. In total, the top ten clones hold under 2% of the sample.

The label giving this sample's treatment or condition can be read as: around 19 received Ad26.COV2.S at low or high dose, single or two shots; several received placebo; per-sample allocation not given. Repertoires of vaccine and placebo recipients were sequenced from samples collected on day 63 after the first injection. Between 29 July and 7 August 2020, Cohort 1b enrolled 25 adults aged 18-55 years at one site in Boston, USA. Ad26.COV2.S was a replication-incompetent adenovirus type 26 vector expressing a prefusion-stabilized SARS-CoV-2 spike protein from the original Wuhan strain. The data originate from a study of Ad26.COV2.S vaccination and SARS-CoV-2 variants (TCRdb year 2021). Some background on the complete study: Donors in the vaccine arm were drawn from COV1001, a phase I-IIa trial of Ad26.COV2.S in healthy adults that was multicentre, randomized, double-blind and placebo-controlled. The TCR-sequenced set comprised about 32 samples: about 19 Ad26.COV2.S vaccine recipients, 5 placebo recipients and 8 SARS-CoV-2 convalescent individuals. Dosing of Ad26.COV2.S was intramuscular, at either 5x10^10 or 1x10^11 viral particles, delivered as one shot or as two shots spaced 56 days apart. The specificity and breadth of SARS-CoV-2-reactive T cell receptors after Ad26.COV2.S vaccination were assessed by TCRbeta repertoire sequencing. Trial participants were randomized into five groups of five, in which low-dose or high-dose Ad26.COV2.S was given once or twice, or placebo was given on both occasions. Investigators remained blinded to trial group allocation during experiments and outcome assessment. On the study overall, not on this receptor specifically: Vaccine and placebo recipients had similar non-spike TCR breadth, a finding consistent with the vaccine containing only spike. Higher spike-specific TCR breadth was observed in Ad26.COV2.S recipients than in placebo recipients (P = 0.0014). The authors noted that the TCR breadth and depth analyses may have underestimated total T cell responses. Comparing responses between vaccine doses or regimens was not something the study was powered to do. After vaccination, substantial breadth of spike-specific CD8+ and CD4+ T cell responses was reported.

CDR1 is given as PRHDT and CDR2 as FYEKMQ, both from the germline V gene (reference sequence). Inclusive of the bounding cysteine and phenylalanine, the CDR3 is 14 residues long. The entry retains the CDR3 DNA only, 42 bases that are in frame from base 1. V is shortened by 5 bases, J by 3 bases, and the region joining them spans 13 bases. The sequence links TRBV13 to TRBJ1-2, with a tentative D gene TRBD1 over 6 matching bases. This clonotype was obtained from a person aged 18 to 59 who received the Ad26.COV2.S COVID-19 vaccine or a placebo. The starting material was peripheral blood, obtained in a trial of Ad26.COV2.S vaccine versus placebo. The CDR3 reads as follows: CASSPSGVDYGYTF. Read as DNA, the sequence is TGTGCCAGCAGCCCGTCAGGGGTGGACTATGGCTACACCTTC. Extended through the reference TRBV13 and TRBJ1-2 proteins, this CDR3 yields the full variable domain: AAGVIQSPRHLIKEKRETATLKCYPIPRHDTVYWYQQGPGQDPQFLISFYEKMQSDKGSIPDRFSAQQFSDYHSELNMSSLELGDSALYFCASSPSGVDYGYTFGSGTRLTVV.